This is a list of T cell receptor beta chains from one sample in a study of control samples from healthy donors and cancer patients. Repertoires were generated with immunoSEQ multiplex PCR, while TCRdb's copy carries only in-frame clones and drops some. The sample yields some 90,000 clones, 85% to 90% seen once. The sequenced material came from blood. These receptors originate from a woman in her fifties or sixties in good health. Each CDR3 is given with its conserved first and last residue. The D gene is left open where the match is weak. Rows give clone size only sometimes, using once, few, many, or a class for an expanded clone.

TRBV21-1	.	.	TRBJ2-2	CASIQPGLAFHGELFF	TGTGCCAGCATACAACCGGGACTAGCGTTTCACGGGGAGCTGTTTTTT
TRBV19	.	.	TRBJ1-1	CASSIGGPGGGTEAFF	TGTGCCAGTAGTATTGGGGGCCCAGGCGGAGGGACTGAAGCTTTCTTT
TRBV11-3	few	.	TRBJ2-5	CASSLGSTLGETQYF	TGTGCCAGCAGCTTAGGTAGTACCCTAGGGGAGACCCAGTACTTC
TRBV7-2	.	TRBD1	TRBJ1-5	CASSFGTGGTSNQPQHF	TGTGCCAGCAGCTTTGGGACAGGGGGCACGAGCAATCAGCCCCAGCATTTT
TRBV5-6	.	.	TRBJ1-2	CASSETPGGNYGYTF	TGTGCCAGCAGCGAAACCCCGGGGGGCAACTATGGCTACACCTTC
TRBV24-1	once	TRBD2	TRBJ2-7	CATSDRTSGRYEQYF	TGTGCCACCAGTGACAGGACTAGCGGGAGGTACGAGCAGTACTTC
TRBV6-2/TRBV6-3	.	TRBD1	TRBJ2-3	CASSYSTGSQYF	TGTGCCAGCAGTTACTCGACAGGGTCGCAGTATTTT
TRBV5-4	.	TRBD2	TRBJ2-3	CATYMRAGAADTQYF	TGTGCCACCTATATGAGGGCGGGAGCGGCAGATACGCAGTATTTT
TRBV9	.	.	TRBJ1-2	CASSVADINYGYTF	TGTGCCAGCAGCGTAGCGGATATTAACTATGGCTACACCTTC
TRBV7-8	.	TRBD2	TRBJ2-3	CASSLEEFPRTRQYF	TGTGCCAGCAGCTTAGAGGAGTTCCCAAGGACTAGGCAGTATTTT
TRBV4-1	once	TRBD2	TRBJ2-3	CASSQDPSGSGTDTQYF	TGCGCCAGCAGCCAAGATCCTAGCGGGAGTGGTACAGATACGCAGTATTTT
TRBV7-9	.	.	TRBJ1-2	CASSLEVFYGYTF	TGTGCCAGCAGCTTAGAAGTCTTCTATGGCTACACCTTC
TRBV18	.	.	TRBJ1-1	CASSREPKEAEAFF	TGTGCCAGCTCACGGGAACCAAAGGAGGCTGAAGCTTTCTTT
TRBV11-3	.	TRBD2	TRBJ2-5	CASSSRTSGAQETQYF	TGTGCCAGCAGCTCCCGGACTAGCGGGGCACAAGAGACCCAGTACTTC
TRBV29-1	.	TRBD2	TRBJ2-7	CSVATSGTTSGSYEQYF	TGCAGCGTTGCAACTAGCGGGACGACTTCGGGCTCCTACGAGCAGTACTTC
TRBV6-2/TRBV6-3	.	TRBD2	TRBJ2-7	CASSYPTGGTRNEQYF	TGTGCCAGCAGTTACCCAACTGGGGGGACTAGAAACGAGCAGTACTTC
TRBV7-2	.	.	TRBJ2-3	CASSSLTDTQYF	TGTGCCAGCAGCTCCCTAACAGATACGCAGTATTTT
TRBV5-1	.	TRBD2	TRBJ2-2	CASGGVLSGFHTGELFF	TGCGCCAGCGGGGGGGTCCTCAGCGGTTTCCACACCGGGGAGCTGTTTTTT
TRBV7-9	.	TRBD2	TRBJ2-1	CASSLDGSGGVNEQFF	TGTGCCAGCAGCTTAGATGGTAGCGGGGGTGTAAATGAGCAGTTCTTC
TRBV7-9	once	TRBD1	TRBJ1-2	CASSYRDREGGGYTF	TGTGCCAGCAGCTACCGCGACAGGGAGGGGGGAGGCTACACCTTC
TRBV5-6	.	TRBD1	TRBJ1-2	CASSEPTGGNYGYTF	TGTGCCAGCAGCGAACCGACAGGGGGTAACTATGGCTACACCTTC
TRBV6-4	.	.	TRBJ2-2	CASSDRTNTGELFF	TGTGCCAGCAGTGACCGCACGAACACCGGGGAGCTGTTTTTT
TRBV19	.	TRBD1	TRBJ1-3	CASSQGQGRGNTIYF	TGTGCCAGTAGTCAGGGACAGGGACGCGGAAACACCATATATTTT
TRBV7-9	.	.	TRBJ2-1	CASSPRMGAAYNEQFF	TGTGCCAGCAGCCCCCGGATGGGGGCAGCCTACAATGAGCAGTTCTTC
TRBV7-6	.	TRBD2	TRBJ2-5	CASSGTLAGQETQYF	TGTGCCAGCAGCGGAACTTTAGCGGGTCAAGAGACCCAGTACTTC
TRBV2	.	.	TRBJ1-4	CASRTGRVATNEKLFF	TGTGCCAGCAGAACCGGGAGAGTTGCAACTAATGAAAAACTGTTTTTT
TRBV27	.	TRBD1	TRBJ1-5	CASSAIALTGYQPQHF	TGTGCCAGCAGTGCCATCGCCCTGACAGGGTATCAGCCCCAGCATTTT
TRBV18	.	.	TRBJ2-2	CASSPGTPSTGELFF	TGTGCCAGCTCTCCCGGGACTCCCTCCACCGGGGAGCTGTTTTTT
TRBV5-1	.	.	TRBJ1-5	CASSLKGSPNQPQHF	TGCGCCAGCAGCTTGAAGGGGTCCCCCAATCAGCCCCAGCATTTT
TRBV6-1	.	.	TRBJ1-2	CASSEDSYGYTF	TGTGCCAGCAGTGAGGACAGTTATGGCTACACCTTC
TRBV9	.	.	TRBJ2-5	CASSVRVQETQYF	TGTGCCAGCAGCGTCAGGGTTCAAGAGACCCAGTACTTC
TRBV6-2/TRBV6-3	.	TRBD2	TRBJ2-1	CASSYFSGVGNEQFF	TGTGCCAGCAGTTACTTTAGCGGGGTTGGTAATGAGCAGTTCTTC
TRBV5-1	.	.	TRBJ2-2	CASSFEGRTTGELFF	TGCGCCAGCAGCTTCGAGGGGCGGACCACCGGGGAGCTGTTTTTT
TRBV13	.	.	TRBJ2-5	CASSHERVRQETQYF	TGTGCCAGCAGCCACGAGAGGGTCCGCCAAGAGACCCAGTACTTC
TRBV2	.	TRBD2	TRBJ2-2	CASSPSGTNAGELFF	TGTGCCAGCAGTCCTAGCGGGACGAACGCCGGGGAGCTGTTTTTT
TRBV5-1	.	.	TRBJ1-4	CASSLNGGREKLFF	TGCGCCAGCAGCTTGAACGGGGGGCGAGAAAAACTGTTTTTT
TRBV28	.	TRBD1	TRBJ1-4	CASRPGGDEKLFF	TGTGCCAGCAGACCAGGGGGGGATGAAAAACTGTTTTTT
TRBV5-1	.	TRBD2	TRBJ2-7	CASSLEGASGDF	TGCGCCAGCAGCTTGGAGGGGGCTAGCGGGGATTTC
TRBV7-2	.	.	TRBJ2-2	CASSLGGGKNTGELFF	TGTGCCAGCAGCTTAGGCGGAGGGAAAAACACCGGGGAGCTGTTTTTT
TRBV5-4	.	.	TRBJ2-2	CASSPGLGLAGELFF	TGTGCCAGCAGCCCGGGACTGGGTTTGGCCGGGGAGCTGTTTTTT
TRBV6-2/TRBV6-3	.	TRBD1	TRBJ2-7	CASCRAGGYEQYF	TGTGCCAGCTGCCGCGCAGGGGGTTACGAGCAGTACTTC
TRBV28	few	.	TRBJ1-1	CASSFWGRAGTEAFF	TGTGCCAGCAGTTTCTGGGGCAGGGCGGGGACTGAAGCTTTCTTT
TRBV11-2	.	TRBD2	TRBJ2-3	CASSLIAGGLTDTQYF	TGTGCCAGCAGCTTAATAGCGGGGGGCCTCACAGATACGCAGTATTTT
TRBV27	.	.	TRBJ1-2	CASRDSPKNYGYTF	TGTGCCAGCAGGGACAGCCCGAAAAACTATGGCTACACCTTC
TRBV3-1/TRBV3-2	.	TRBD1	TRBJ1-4	CASSRGSTGGGINEKLFF	TGTGCCAGCAGCCGTGGGTCGACAGGGGGCGGGATTAATGAAAAACTGTTTTTT
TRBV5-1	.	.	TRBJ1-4	CASSFPMGGANEKLFF	TGCGCCAGCAGCTTCCCTATGGGGGGTGCTAATGAAAAACTGTTTTTT
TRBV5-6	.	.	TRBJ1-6	CASSVKHGPYNSPLHF	TGTGCCAGCAGCGTCAAACACGGGCCCTATAATTCACCCCTCCACTTT
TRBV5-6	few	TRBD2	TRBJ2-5	CASSLEAERGGRETQYF	TGTGCCAGCAGCTTGGAGGCGGAGCGGGGGGGGCGAGAGACCCAGTACTTC
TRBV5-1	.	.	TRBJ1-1	CASRQQTGSTEAFF	TGCGCCAGCAGGCAGCAGACTGGGTCCACTGAAGCTTTCTTT
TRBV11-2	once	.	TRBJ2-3	CASSFSASTDTQYF	TGTGCCAGCAGCTTTTCGGCCAGCACAGATACGCAGTATTTT
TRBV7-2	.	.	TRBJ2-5	CASSPGRNQETQYF	TGTGCCAGCAGCCCGGGACGTAACCAAGAGACCCAGTACTTC
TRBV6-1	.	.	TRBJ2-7	CASSEAGEGSGEQYF	TGTGCCAGCAGTGAAGCGGGAGAGGGGAGTGGGGAGCAGTACTTC
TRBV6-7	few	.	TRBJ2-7	CASSYSWGGVSLQYF	TGTGCCAGCAGTTACTCCTGGGGCGGGGTTTCGCTGCAGTACTTC
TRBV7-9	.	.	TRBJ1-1	CASSLGWSEGPRAFF	TGTGCCAGCAGCTTAGGCTGGTCGGAGGGTCCACGCGCTTTCTTT
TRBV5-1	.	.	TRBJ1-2	CASSLGGLYGYTF	TGCGCCAGCAGCTTGGGGGGGTTGTATGGCTACACCTTC
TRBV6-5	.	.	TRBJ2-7	CASSRQATYYEQYF	TGTGCCAGCAGTAGACAGGCAACCTACTACGAGCAGTACTTC